The present T cell receptor beta chain was sequenced within a study of identical twins' blood T cells. This clonotype showed up just a few times. One entry per CDR3 protein results from TCRdb running MiXCR on the 5' RACE reads. Among around 380,000 distinct CDR3 sequences listed, over 25% were seen once. Trimming took 6 bases from V and 6 from J; bases not matched to a gene: 4. This CDR3 has 12 residues. CDR1 and CDR2 from the germline V gene are SNHLY and FYNNEI. What was sequenced was PBMCs. This chain joins TRBV2 and TRBJ1-2, with 7 positions matching TRBD1. The origin of this receptor is a woman between 18 and 50 years old in good health. CDR3: CASSPTGDGYTF. The CDR3 DNA reads TGTGCCAGCAGCCCTACAGGGGATGGCTACACCTTC.